One and the same sample provided the 11 T cell receptor beta chains below, sequenced in a study of blood T cell repertoires in COVID-19. Sequencing used immunoSEQ multiplex PCR; TCRdb keeps in-frame clones, though not all of them. The data hold around 130,000 clones, with approximately 87% observed a single time. Sequencing was carried out using peripheral blood. The source is a man between 60 and 70 years old with acute or convalescent COVID-19.

This clone occurred once. The chain is built from TRBV3-1 (or the pseudogene TRBV3-2) and TRBJ1-4, with 7 bases identical to TRBD1. Trimming removed 2 bases from V and 6 bases from J; junction bases left unmatched: 3. The CDR3 runs 14 residues. Germline lookup yields CDR1 LGHDT and CDR2 YNNKEL (reference sequence). CDR3 loop: CASSQSDRDEKLFF. CDR3 bases: TGTGCCAGCAGCCAAAGCGACAGGGATGAAAAACTGTTTTTT.

This clone was detected only a few times. The V and J genes are TRBV28 and TRBJ2-5; D is perhaps TRBD1 (5 bases). This CDR3 region has 16 residues. Germline CDR1 and CDR2: MDHEN and SYDVKM. Deletions cut 6 bases from V and 2 bases from J, with 19 bases between. CDR3 region: CASSPSGGTGQETQYF. CDR3 DNA sequence: TGTGCCAGCAGCCCCTCTGGTGGCACAGGACAAGAGACCCAGTACTTC.

This clone was seen once. V is TRBV30 and J is TRBJ1-1; no clear D gene. V was clipped by 3 bases and J by 3 bases, with 8 bases between them. Germline V lookup: CDR1 GTSNPN, CDR2 SVGIG (reference sequence). CDR3 size: 12 residues. The CDR3 is CAWRTRDTEAFF. Here the CDR3 DNA reads TGTGCCTGGAGAACCCGGGACACTGAAGCTTTCTTT.

The CDR3 loop is CASSRDYQPQHF. CDR3 DNA sequence: TGTGCCAGCAGTCGGGATTATCAGCCCCAGCATTTT. V is TRBV12-3 or TRBV12-4 and J is TRBJ1-5, with D hard to call. This CDR3 has 12 amino acids. The V end lost 5 bases, the J end lost 5 bases, and 7 bases lay between the germline ends.

The V call is TRBV18, the J call TRBJ1-2, with 9 bases fitting TRBD1. V lost 3 bases and J lost 8; bases outside the gene matches: 7. The CDR3 extends over 14 amino acids. In germline, CDR1 is KGHSH, CDR2 LQKENI. The CDR3 protein is CASSPGQGLYGYTF. The DNA of the CDR3 is TGTGCCAGCTCACCGGGACAGGGACTATACGGCTACACCTTC.

The rearrangement links TRBV7-6 to TRBJ1-1; 9 bases agree with TRBD1. Germline V gene data show CDR1 as SGHVS and CDR2 as FNYEAQ. This CDR3 has 15 residues. The junction had 10 bases not matched to a gene; V was cut back by 5 bases and J by 6 bases. The chain's CDR3 is CASSALGQGSAEAFF. CDR3 in DNA: TGTGCCAGCAGCGCACTCGGACAGGGGAGCGCTGAAGCTTTCTTT.

The chain combines TRBV6-5 with TRBJ2-5; TRBD1 aligns across 12 bases. This CDR3 has 14 residues. Germline values: CDR1 MNHEY, CDR2 SVGAGI. Trimming cost V 10 bases and J 12 bases; bases outside gene matches: 15. In DNA form, the CDR3 reads TGTGCCATCGGACCGGGACAGGGGGCGGAAACTAAGTACTTC. Translating gives CAIGPGQGAETKYF.

The rearrangement joins TRBV15 to TRBJ1-4, with TRBD1 as a possible D gene (5 bases). In germline, CDR1 is LNHNV, CDR2 YYDKDF (reference sequence). The CDR3 spans 14 residues. The V and J ends lost 0 bases and 8 bases respectively, with 10 bases between them. CDR3 amino acids: CATSREGGREKLFF. The CDR3 DNA follows: TGTGCCACCAGCAGAGAGGGGGGAAGAGAAAAACTGTTTTTT.

The CDR3 loop reads CASSQGTGGGDEQYF. CDR3 coding DNA: TGCGCCAGCAGCCAAGGGACAGGGGGCGGCGACGAGCAGTACTTC. V usage is TRBV4-3 and J usage is TRBJ2-7; 11 bases align to TRBD1. With 1 base clipped from V and 5 bases from J, the junction kept 4 bases outside the gene matches. Germline CDR1 and CDR2: LGHNA and YSLEER. The CDR3 length is 15 residues.

For the CDR3, the DNA is TGTGCCAGCAGCTTGGGCCCACAGAGCTCCTACGAGCAGTACTTC. It yields the protein CASSLGPQSSYEQYF. The chain employs TRBV5-4 and TRBJ2-7; the D is unclear. The length of the CDR3 is 15 residues. CDR1 SGHNT and CDR2 YYREEE come from the germline V gene (reference sequence). V lost 0 bases to trimming and J lost 0 bases, with 10 bases between them.

CDR3 residues: CATSDPGADQPQHF. The CDR3 DNA sequence: TGTGCCACCAGTGATCCCGGAGCGGATCAGCCCCAGCATTTT. V gene TRBV24-1 combines with J gene TRBJ1-5; D call uncertain. The CDR3 has 14 residues. Trimming took off 3 bases at V and 5 bases at J, with 10 bases between the two ends. CDR1 is KGHDR, CDR2 SFDVKD, per germline.